The TCR beta chain under discussion was sequenced for a study of T cell responses to AZD1222 COVID-19 vaccine. Study as a whole: Pooling of second doses given at about 4 or about 12 weeks was done.

This CDR3 is 18 amino acids long. The data were produced by immunoSEQ multiplex PCR, yet TCRdb's version contains in-frame clones alone and is incomplete. The table lists 110,000 to 150,000 clones, approximately 88% of them singletons. This sequence originates from an adult in good health. This chain uses TRBV12-2 with TRBJ2-3; no DNA check was done on the table's D call, TRBD2. TRBV12-2 counts as a pseudogene. The sample was peripheral blood, taken on day 0 of AZD1222 vaccination. The DNA of the CDR3 is TGTGCAAGTCGCTTAGACCTCGGGACTAGCGGTTACACAGATACGCAGTATTTT. Its protein product is CASRLDLGTSGYTDTQYF.